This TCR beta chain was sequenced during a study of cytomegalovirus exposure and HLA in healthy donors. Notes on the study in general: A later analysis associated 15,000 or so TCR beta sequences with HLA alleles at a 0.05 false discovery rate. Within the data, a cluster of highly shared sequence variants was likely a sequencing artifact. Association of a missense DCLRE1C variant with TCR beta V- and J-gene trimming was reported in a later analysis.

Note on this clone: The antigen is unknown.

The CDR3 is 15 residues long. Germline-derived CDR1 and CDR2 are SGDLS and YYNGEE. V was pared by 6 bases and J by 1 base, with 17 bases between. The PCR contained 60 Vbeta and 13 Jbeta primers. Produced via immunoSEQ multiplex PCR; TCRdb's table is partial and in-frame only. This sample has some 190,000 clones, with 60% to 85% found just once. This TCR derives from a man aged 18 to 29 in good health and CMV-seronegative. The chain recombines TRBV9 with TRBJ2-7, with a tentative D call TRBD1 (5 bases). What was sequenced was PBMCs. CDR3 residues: CASTRSGDRSYEQYF. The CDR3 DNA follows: TGTGCCAGCACCCGAAGTGGAGACAGATCCTACGAGCAGTACTTC.